Listed below are T cell receptor beta chains from one sample, sequenced in a study of low-dose radiotherapy and immunotherapy resistance in tumors. Using its own MiXCR run on the reads, TCRdb lists one record per CDR3 protein. The table records 95,000 to 100,000 distinct CDR3 sequences, around 21% of them present only once. The sample here was PBMCs, taken after low-dose radiotherapy plus immunotherapy. These TCRs come from a male donor with prostate cancer. Each CDR3 is given with its conserved first and last residue. D genes are given only for firm matches. Rows may omit the clone size; those that give it use once, few, many or a size class.

d_call | j_call | v_call | clone_size | cdr3_nt | cdr3_aa
TRBD1 | TRBJ1-2 | TRBV7-8 | many | TGTGCCAGCATCCCCCCCGGGACAGGGTTCGGAGGCTACACCTTC | CASIPPGTGFGGYTF
. | TRBJ2-1 | TRBV27 | many | TGTGCCAGCAGCTTCTACAATGAGCAGTTCTTC | CASSFYNEQFF
TRBD2 | TRBJ2-3 | TRBV20-1 | many | TGCAGTGCTACCGGGACTAGCGGGGATCTTACGCAGTATTTT | CSATGTSGDLTQYF
. | TRBJ1-2 | TRBV6-2/TRBV6-3 | . | TGTGCCAGCAGCACAACCGACGGCCGTCAGGGTGGCTACACCTTC | CASSTTDGRQGGYTF
TRBD2 | TRBJ2-7 | TRBV25-1 | . | TGTGCCAGCAGTGAATGGCGGGCTAGCGGGTTCGACGAGCAGTACTTC | CASSEWRASGFDEQYF
TRBD2 | TRBJ2-1 | TRBV11-2 | many | TGTGCCAGCAGCTTAGAGACCGGGACTAGCGGGTCCCTTTTCTTC | CASSLETGTSGSLFF
. | TRBJ2-3 | TRBV6-1 | many | TGTGCCAGCAGTGAGGGGAGCGCTACGCAGTATTTT | CASSEGSATQYF
. | TRBJ2-7 | TRBV28 | many | TGTGCCACCCGGACGATCTACGGCTCCTACGAGCAGTACTTC | CATRTIYGSYEQYF
. | TRBJ2-5 | TRBV5-4 | many | TGTGCCAGCAGCTTGGCCGGGGTCGAGTACCAAGAGACCCAGTACTTC | CASSLAGVEYQETQYF
. | TRBJ1-4 | TRBV7-9 | many | TGTGCCAGCAGCTTAGGACAGGCGGAAAAACTGTTTTTT | CASSLGQAEKLFF
TRBD1 | TRBJ1-4 | TRBV5-1 | many | TGCGCCAGCAGCTTAAAGGGACAGGGCGGTAATGAAAAACTGTTTTTT | CASSLKGQGGNEKLFF
. | TRBJ2-4 | TRBV25-1 | . | TGTGCCAGGGAACAAGGACATTTTCAAAACATTCAGTACTTC | CAREQGHFQNIQYF
TRBD2 | TRBJ2-7 | TRBV7-9 | many | TGTGCCAGCAGCGAGGGGACTACCGAGCAGTACTTC | CASSEGTTEQYF
TRBD2 | TRBJ2-7 | TRBV2 | many | TGTGCCAGCAGTGCTAGCGGGGTGTACGAGCAGTACTTC | CASSASGVYEQYF
. | TRBJ1-6 | TRBV30 | many | TGTGCCTGGAAGTCTGAGACGTATAATTCACCCCTCCACTTT | CAWKSETYNSPLHF
. | TRBJ2-2 | TRBV5-1 | many | TGCGCCAGCAGCCGTGGGGCAGCGAACACCGGGGAGCTGTTTTTT | CASSRGAANTGELFF
TRBD2 | TRBJ2-3 | TRBV7-7 | many | TGTGCCAGCAGCCCTAGCGGGGGGACCGGAGATACGCAGTATTTT | CASSPSGGTGDTQYF
. | TRBJ1-5 | TRBV7-9 | many | TGTGCCAGCAGCAAAAGGGGTGATGGCAATCAGCCCCAGCATTTT | CASSKRGDGNQPQHF
. | TRBJ2-7 | TRBV20-1 | many | TGCAGTGCTAGCCCCGGGGGCGGGGGCGAGCAGTACTTC | CSASPGGGGEQYF
. | TRBJ2-4 | TRBV20-1 | many | TGCAGTGCTAACCAGGGAGATAAAAACATTCAGTACTTC | CSANQGDKNIQYF
. | TRBJ2-5 | TRBV4-3 | many | TGCGCCAGCAGCCTTCGGACATCAATGCCGGAGACCCAGTACTTC | CASSLRTSMPETQYF
. | TRBJ1-4 | TRBV6-5 | few | TGTGCCAGCAGTGAAGGGGTCGGTAATGAAAAACTGTTTTTT | CASSEGVGNEKLFF
TRBD2 | TRBJ2-7 | TRBV7-9 | many | TGTGCCAGCAGTACGAGGACTAGCGGGTACGAGCAGTACTTC | CASSTRTSGYEQYF
. | TRBJ2-5 | TRBV6-5 | many | TGTGCCAGCAGTGACCCCAGGCAGACGGGGGAGACCCAGTACTTC | CASSDPRQTGETQYF
TRBD2 | TRBJ2-3 | TRBV6-1 | . | TGTGCCAGCAGGGTTAGCGGGGGGGCGGGCACAGATACGCAGTATTTT | CASRVSGGAGTDTQYF
. | TRBJ2-2 | TRBV9 | . | TGTGCCAGCAGCCCAGGGATAATCGACCAGGGGCAGCTGTTTTTT | CASSPGIIDQGQLFF
. | TRBJ2-2 | TRBV4-1 | many | TGCGCCAGCAGCCAAGATCGGGGGATTCGGGAGCTGTTTTTT | CASSQDRGIRELFF
. | TRBJ2-2 | TRBV7-9 | many | TGTGCCAGCAGCTTAGAATTAAACACCGGGGAGCTGTTTTTT | CASSLELNTGELFF
. | TRBJ2-2 | TRBV19 | many | TGTGCCAGTAGTATTGGTCAGGGGTCCGGGGAGCTGTTTTTT | CASSIGQGSGELFF
TRBD2 | TRBJ2-5 | TRBV2 | many | TGTGCCAGCAGTGTTAGCGGGGGGGCCACACAGACCCAGTACTTC | CASSVSGGATQTQYF
. | TRBJ2-5 | TRBV3-1 | many | TGTGCCAGCAGCCAACTCCTTCAAGAGACCCAGTACTTC | CASSQLLQETQYF
. | TRBJ1-2 | TRBV5-4 | many | TGTGCCAGCAGCTCCAAGGAACAGGGACCCGATCGCTACACCTTC | CASSSKEQGPDRYTF
TRBD1 | TRBJ2-7 | TRBV7-2 | many | TGTGCCAGCAGCCCGGGGAGAGGGGGCTGGAACGAGCAGTACTTC | CASSPGRGGWNEQYF
. | TRBJ2-2 | TRBV4-2 | many | TGTGCCAGCAGTACTATTTCCGGGGAGCTGTTTTTT | CASSTISGELFF
TRBD2 | TRBJ2-3 | TRBV4-2 | few | TGTGCCAGCAGCCCCATTAGCGGGGGCCGCACAGATACGCAGTATTTT | CASSPISGGRTDTQYF
. | TRBJ2-5 | TRBV9 | . | TGTGCCAGCAGCGCCACACTAGTAGGGGCGGGAGAGACCCAGTACTTC | CASSATLVGAGETQYF
TRBD2 | TRBJ2-3 | TRBV30 | many | TGTGCCTGGACAGCGGGGGAGCGTGGGGATACGCAGTATTTT | CAWTAGERGDTQYF
. | TRBJ1-5 | TRBV18 | . | TGTGCCAGCTCACAAACGGGCGGGGCAGATCAGCCCCAGCATTTT | CASSQTGGADQPQHF
TRBD1 | TRBJ2-3 | TRBV5-1 | many | TGCGCCAGCAGCTTGATTTTGGACAGGGGGCCAGATACGCAGTATTTT | CASSLILDRGPDTQYF